The next 18 T cell receptor beta chains were all read from a single sample in a study of CD8 T cells in ankylosing spondylitis. TCRdb ran MiXCR on the 5' RACE reads and lists one entry per CDR3 protein. The table records about 540,000 distinct CDR3 sequences, 12% of them present only once. The study, taken as a whole, reports: Blood of patients with ankylosing spondylitis appeared to be characterized by a TCR beta motif of eight highly homologous variants.

No antigen has been identified for these receptors. Sequencing was performed on blood, either unsorted or a sorted T cell fraction (not recorded which). The receptors were gathered from a male donor with ankylosing spondylitis.

The chain joins TRBV5-6 to TRBJ2-5; perhaps TRBD2 as D (5 bases). Trimming took 4 bases from V and 2 from J, leaving 15 bases between them. CDR3 size: 15 residues. The germline V gene has CDR1 SGHDT and CDR2 YYEEEE. CDR3 DNA: TGTGCCAGCAGCCTTGGAGGTTACTTACAAGAGACCCAGTACTTC. Translated, it gives CASSLGGYLQETQYF.

The rearrangement links TRBV2 to TRBJ2-2; 8 nucleotides match TRBD1. The germline CDR1 and CDR2 sequences are SNHLY and FYNNEI. V gave up 5 bases and J gave up 6 bases; unmatched junction bases: 5. There are 14 residues in the CDR3. This CDR3 is CASSPTTGAGELFF. CDR3 in DNA: TGTGCCAGCAGTCCAACGACAGGGGCCGGGGAGCTGTTTTTT.

The V and J genes are TRBV20-1 and TRBJ1-2, with TRBD1 matching 8 bases. Trimming took 1 base from V and 1 from J; bases not matched to a gene: 5. Germline V CDR1 and CDR2: DFQATT, SNEGSKA (reference sequence). The CDR3 has 15 amino acids. The CDR3 is CSARVGTGVNYGYTF. The CDR3 coding sequence is TGCAGTGCTAGAGTCGGGACAGGTGTTAACTATGGCTACACCTTC.

This clonotype was seen a handful of times. This chain joins TRBV2 and TRBJ1-2; 7 bases line up with TRBD1. The length of the CDR3 is 12 residues. Germline assignment: CDR1 SNHLY and CDR2 FYNNEI. The V gene end was trimmed by 6 bases and the J gene end by 6 bases; junction bases not matched to a gene: 4. The CDR3 DNA follows: TGTGCCAGCAGCCAGACAGGGCATGGCTACACCTTC. Translated, it gives CASSQTGHGYTF.

This clonotype was counted a single time. A much larger clone lies a single base off, so this may be a read error. This chain uses TRBV20-1 with TRBJ2-3; 9 nucleotides agree with TRBD2. Looked up from germline, CDR1 is DFQATT and CDR2 is SNEGSKA (reference sequence). The CDR3 is 17 amino acids. The CDR3: CSARDPRLAVSTGTQYF. In DNA form, the CDR3 reads TGCAGTGCTAGAGATCCCAGACTAGCGGTTAGCACAGGTACGCAGTATTTT.

This clonotype was counted between two and nine times. J is TRBJ2-1 and V is TRBV7-8; weak D call: TRBD2 (6 bases). Germline V gene lookup returns CDR1 SGHVS and CDR2 FQNEAQ. V was clipped by 0 bases and J by 8 bases, with 20 bases between them. This CDR3 spans 17 amino acids. The CDR3 sequence is CASSLAGWASEQDEQFF. CDR3 in DNA: TGTGCCAGCAGCTTAGCGGGTTGGGCTAGCGAACAGGATGAGCAGTTCTTC.

The table lists this clonotype with many counts. The rearrangement joins TRBV29-1 to TRBJ2-7, with 11 bases aligning to TRBD1. The CDR3 contains 14 residues. Germline V gives CDR1 SQVTM, CDR2 ANQGSEA. The V gene end was trimmed by 7 bases and the J gene end by 5 bases; junction bases not matched to a gene: 10. The CDR3 DNA reads as TGCAGCGCCTGGGGGACAGGGGGTTCCGACGAGCAGTACGTC. Translation: CSAWGTGGSDEQYV.

The CDR3 protein is CSVGKGAGNTIYF. CDR3 nucleotides: TGCAGCGTTGGAAAAGGGGCTGGAAACACCATATATTTT. V usage is TRBV29-1 and J usage is TRBJ1-3; possibly TRBD1 for D (5 bases). Trimming took off 4 bases at V and 2 bases at J, with 9 bases between the two ends. The CDR3 spans 13 residues. Germline values: CDR1 SQVTM, CDR2 ANQGSEA.

The V and J genes are TRBV7-9 and TRBJ2-4; the D call may be TRBD1 or TRBD2 (5 bases each). V gave up 6 bases and J gave up 10 bases, with 10 bases separating them. The length of the CDR3 is 11 residues. CDR1 and CDR2 (germline): SEHNR, FQNEAQ (reference sequence). This CDR3 is CASSPEGIQYF. CDR3 DNA: TGTGCCAGCAGTCCAGAGGGGATTCAGTACTTC.

The table lists this clonotype with a count of one. DNA of the CDR3: TGTGCCAGCAGCCCCAACGGGGGATATGGCTACACCTTC. This codes for CASSPNGGYGYTF. The J gene is TRBJ1-2, the V gene TRBV3-1; weak D call: TRBD1 (5 bases). Trimming shortened V by 4 bases and J by 5 bases, and 11 bases separated the two germline ends. The CDR3 loop spans 13 amino acids. CDR1 LGHDT and CDR2 YNNKEL come from the germline V gene (reference sequence). Together with reference TRBV3-1 and TRBJ1-2, the CDR3 gives the full variable domain: DTAVSQTPKYLVTQMGNDKSIKCEQNLGHDTMYWYKQDSKKFLKIMFSYNNKELIINETVPNRFSPKSPDKAHLNLHINSLELGDSAVYFCASSPNGGYGYTFGSGTRLTVV.

At least ten counts were recorded for this clonotype. The CDR3 protein is CASSFPGQGNEKLFF. The CDR3 coding sequence is TGTGCCAGCAGTTTCCCGGGACAGGGTAATGAAAAACTGTTTTTT. V gene TRBV12-3 or TRBV12-4 combines with J gene TRBJ1-4, with 9 nucleotides matching TRBD1. The V gene end was trimmed by 3 bases and the J gene end by 4 bases; junction bases not matched to a gene: 3. This CDR3 region has 15 residues.

This clonotype was recorded at least ten times. The rearrangement uses TRBV28 and TRBJ2-3; unclear D gene. Trimming cost V 6 bases and J 2 bases, with 9 bases left between them. This CDR3 has 13 residues. Germline V gene data show CDR1 as MDHEN and CDR2 as SYDVKM. The CDR3 loop is CASRPHSTDTQYF. In nucleotides, the CDR3 is TGTGCCAGCAGACCACATTCCACAGATACGCAGTATTTT.

This clonotype was seen ten or more times. The chain links TRBV29-1 to TRBJ2-3; D gene uncertain. Trimming pared 3 bases from V and 1 base from J, leaving 8 bases between. The CDR3 runs 13 residues. CDR1 and CDR2 (germline): SQVTM, ANQGSEA. CDR3 nucleotide sequence: TGCAGCGTTGACACCTCGGGCACAGATACGCAGTATTTT. Protein product: CSVDTSGTDTQYF.

This clonotype was seen a few times. The V gene is TRBV5-1, the J gene TRBJ2-1; 7 nucleotides align to TRBD2. This CDR3 has 14 amino acids. The V gene's germline CDR1 is SGHRS and CDR2 YFSETQ. With 0 bases clipped from V and 10 bases from J, the junction kept 7 bases outside the gene matches. The CDR3 region has the DNA TGCGCCAGCAGCTTGGAGGCGGCTAGCGGAGAGCAGTTCTTC. Translating gives CASSLEAASGEQFF.

J is TRBJ2-1 and V is TRBV24-1; TRBD1 agrees at 11 bases. CDR3 length: 17 amino acids. Germline lookup yields CDR1 KGHDR and CDR2 SFDVKD. The V and J ends lost 3 bases and 7 bases, in that order; junction bases with no gene match: 10. In DNA, the CDR3 is TGTGCCACCAGTGATCCGCGGGGACAGGGGGAATGGAATGAGCAGTTCTTC. Its protein product is CATSDPRGQGEWNEQFF.

This clonotype came up once. The chain is built from TRBV7-9 and TRBJ2-5; D uncertain. Trimming stripped 2 bases from V and 5 bases from J, with 9 bases between. Germline CDR1 SEHNR, CDR2 FQNEAQ (reference sequence). The CDR3 is 13 residues long. CDR3: CASSLNVGETQYF. The CDR3 DNA sequence: TGTGCCAGCAGCTTAAACGTGGGGGAGACCCAGTACTTC.

This clonotype has a count of ten or more. The V gene is TRBV5-1, the J gene TRBJ2-1; 7 bases map to TRBD1. Germline trimming cut 7 bases from V and 4 bases from J; bases unmatched to any gene: 8. The CDR3 extends over 14 amino acids. Germline V gene lookup returns CDR1 SGHRS and CDR2 YFSETQ. CDR3 DNA sequence: TGCGCCAGCTCCGCCGAGGGACAGTACAATGAGCAGTTCTTC. This translates into CASSAEGQYNEQFF.

This clonotype has at least ten counts. The chain's CDR3 is CSAREVADTQYF. The CDR3 coding sequence is TGCAGTGCTAGAGAGGTCGCAGATACGCAGTATTTT. This sequence joins TRBV20-1 and TRBJ2-3; D gene ambiguous. CDR1 DFQATT and CDR2 SNEGSKA come from the germline V gene (reference sequence). This CDR3 has 12 amino acids. Trimming stripped 0 bases from V and 4 bases from J, with 5 bases between.